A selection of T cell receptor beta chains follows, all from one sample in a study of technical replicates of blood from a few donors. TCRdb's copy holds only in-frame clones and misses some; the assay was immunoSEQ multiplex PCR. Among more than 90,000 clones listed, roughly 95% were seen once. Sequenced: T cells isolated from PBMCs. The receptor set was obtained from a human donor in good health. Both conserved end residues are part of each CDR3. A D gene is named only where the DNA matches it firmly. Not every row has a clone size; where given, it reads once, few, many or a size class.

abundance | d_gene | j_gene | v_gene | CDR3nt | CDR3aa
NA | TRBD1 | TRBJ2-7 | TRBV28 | TGTGCCAGCGAGCAACAGGGGCTCGAGCAGTACTTC | CASEQQGLEQYF
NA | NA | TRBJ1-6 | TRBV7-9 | TGTGCCAGCAGCTTCCCTGATTCACCCCTCCACTTT | CASSFPDSPLHF
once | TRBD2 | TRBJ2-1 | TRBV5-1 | TGCGCCAGCAGCTTGGGGGATAGCGGGAGGCTCAACGGAAAGCAGTTCTTC | CASSLGDSGRLNGKQFF
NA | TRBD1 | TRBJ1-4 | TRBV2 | TGTGCCAGCAGTGAGTCCAGGGGGACCTTT | CASSESRGTF
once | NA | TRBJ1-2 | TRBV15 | TGTGCCACCAGCAGAGATCCCCGGGACAACTTGCTTTACACCTTC | CATSRDPRDNLLYTF
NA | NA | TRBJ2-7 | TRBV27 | TGTGCCAGCCACGGGACAACAGTCTACGAGCAGTACTTC | CASHGTTVYEQYF
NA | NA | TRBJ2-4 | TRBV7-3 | TGTGCCAGCAGCCCCTATCCCGCGGTAGCCAAAAACATTCAGTACTTC | CASSPYPAVAKNIQYF
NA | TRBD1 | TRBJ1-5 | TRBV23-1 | TGCGCCAGCAGTCTACGACCAAAGGGACAGTTCAATCAGCCCCAGCATTTT | CASSLRPKGQFNQPQHF
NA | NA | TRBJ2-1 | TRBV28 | TGTGCCAGCAGTTTTAAGAGCTCCTACAATGAGCAGTTCTTC | CASSFKSSYNEQFF
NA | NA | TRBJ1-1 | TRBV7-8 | TGTGCCAGCAGCTTATTGAAGGTCGACAAGGCGACTGAAGCTTTCTTT | CASSLLKVDKATEAFF
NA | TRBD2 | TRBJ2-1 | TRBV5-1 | TGCGCCAGCAGCTTGGAAGGCCTAGCGGGGAGTTACAATGAGCAGTTCTTC | CASSLEGLAGSYNEQFF
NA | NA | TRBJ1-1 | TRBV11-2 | TGTGCCAGCAGCCCGGGACGAGGAGGGAGGAACACTGAAGCTTTCTTT | CASSPGRGGRNTEAFF
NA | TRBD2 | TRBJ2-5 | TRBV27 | TGTGCCAGCATAGGGACCTTAGCGGGCTGGGAAGAGACCCAGTACTTC | CASIGTLAGWEETQYF
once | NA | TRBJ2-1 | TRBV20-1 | TGCAGTGCTAGTCGCGACAATGAGCAGTTCTTC | CSASRDNEQFF
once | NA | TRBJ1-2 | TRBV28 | TGTGCCAGCAGTTTACTGGGCGGGGAGGAAAGGGGCTACACCTTC | CASSLLGGEERGYTF
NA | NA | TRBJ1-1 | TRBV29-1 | TGCAGCACGAGCACTAGCGCTGAAGCTTTCTTT | CSTSTSAEAFF
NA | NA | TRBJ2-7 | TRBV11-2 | TGTGCCAGCAGCCAGGGGGGCTACATCTACGAGCAGTACTTC | CASSQGGYIYEQYF